This entry concerns a single T cell receptor (beta chain). Its specificity is unknown. Trimming cost V 0 bases and J 5 bases, with 14 bases left between them. The CDR3 runs 16 residues. Germline loops: CDR1 SGDLS, CDR2 YYNGEE. The sample belongs to a study of Graves' ophthalmopathy and Graves' hyperthyroidism. TCR beta CDR3 regions were amplified from RNA transcripts. First-round RT-PCR with HTBI primers preceded a second-round multiplex PCR. TCRdb analysed the multiplex PCR reads with MiXCR anew, one entry per CDR3 protein. The sample contains 20,000 to 25,000 distinct CDR3 sequences, about half of which appear only once. Newly diagnosed hyperthyroidism donors, aged 18 to 65, duration under 2 months. Regarding the study as a whole: In blood appeared most of the expanded thyroid clonotypes whose frequency exceeded 0.001.

The V and J genes are TRBV9 and TRBJ1-4; unclear D gene. The clonotype originates from an adult woman with stable Graves' hyperthyroidism. Sequences were obtained from peripheral blood. CDR3 amino acids: CASSVDGRVYNEKLFF. Here the CDR3 DNA reads TGTGCCAGCAGCGTAGACGGGAGGGTCTACAATGAAAAACTGTTTTTT.